The T cell receptor (beta chain) described here comes from a study of identical twins. Study findings and constraints: Within beta out-of-frame sequences, the excess sharing observed between twins was weaker. These conclusions were based on statistical analysis (cross-sectional, not following the same donors).

This CDR3 region has 14 residues. Trimming removed 6 bases from V and 6 bases from J; junction bases left unmatched: 2. Concerning this clonotype: Its matching antigen is unknown.

TCRdb processed the 5' RACE reads anew with MiXCR; each CDR3 protein has one entry. The sample includes 750,000 to 950,000 distinct CDR3 sequences, 10% to 15% seen only once; the top ten take about 1.5%. These data also formed part of another study, on yellow fever vaccine responses in identical twins.

The chain uses TRBV12-3 or TRBV12-4 and TRBJ2-2, with 12 nucleotides matching TRBD2. The TCR sequence derives from a woman aged 18 to 35 in good health. Sample: PBMCs. The CDR3 reads CASSGTSGSGELFF. The DNA of the CDR3 is TGTGCCAGCAGCGGGACTAGCGGGTCCGGGGAGCTGTTTTTT.